This T cell receptor beta chain came from a study of CD8 T cells in ankylosing spondylitis. Study-level results: Clones that were linked to disease were CD8+ and were relatively rare in peripheral blood. A TCR beta motif of eight highly homologous variants appeared characteristic of ankylosing spondylitis blood. Several of the motif variants were reported before in synovial fluid and blood from reactive arthritis. Within matched ankylosing spondylitis synovial fluid, disease-linked clones were reportedly significantly enriched.

Germline assignment: CDR1 MDHEN and CDR2 SYDVKM. This CDR3 is 16 amino acids long. V lost 3 bases to trimming and J lost 0 bases, with 15 bases between them. A quantitative 5'-RACE method, one with molecular barcodes, was used to make TCR beta libraries. One entry per CDR3 protein results from TCRdb running MiXCR on the 5' RACE reads. The data show some 240,000 distinct CDR3 sequences, 7% to 8% seen once. This clonotype was observed at least ten times. Its antigen is unknown. The chain links TRBV28 to TRBJ2-7; no clear D. This receptor was identified in a male donor with ankylosing spondylitis. The sequenced sample consisted of blood, either unsorted or a sorted T cell fraction (not recorded which). CDR3 loop: CASSFPMVQSSYEQYF. DNA for the CDR3: TGTGCCAGCAGTTTCCCTATGGTACAGTCCTCCTACGAGCAGTACTTC.